This TCR beta chain was observed in a study of blood T cell repertoires in COVID-19. The wider study: From T cells, B-cell-depleted T cells, or PBMCs came the material, which was cDNA or gDNA.

This CDR3 is built from 16 residues. Trimming shortened V by 3 bases and J by 0 bases, and 12 bases separated the two germline ends. Germline CDR1 reads LNHNV; CDR2 reads YYDKDF (reference sequence). Sequencing used immunoSEQ multiplex PCR; TCRdb keeps in-frame clones, though not all of them. There are almost 85,000 clones in the sample; 65% to 85% occur only once, and over 30% lies in the top ten. This receptor was obtained from an elderly man with active or convalescent COVID-19. This sequence joins TRBV15 and TRBJ1-5; perhaps TRBD1 as D (6 bases). The sample taken for sequencing was peripheral blood. The CDR3 region has the DNA TGTGCCACCAGCAGGCCCGGGACACTTAGCAATCAGCCCCAGCATTTT. Its translation is CATSRPGTLSNQPQHF.